The 12 T cell receptor beta chains below were found in one sample sequenced in a study of long-term antiretroviral therapy in people with HIV. At survey level, the immunoSEQ assay was run in its v3.0 version. Clones were sequenced by immunoSEQ multiplex PCR, and TCRdb holds only the in-frame ones, with some missing. Of about 7,200 clones in the sample, 65% to 75% were seen once. Source: unsorted PBMCs, taken about 0.9 years before starting antiretroviral therapy. These receptors all come from a man in his forties with HIV.

This rearrangement joins TRBV19 to TRBJ1-1, with D perhaps matching TRBD1 (6 bases). V lost 3 bases and J 5 bases, leaving 16 bases between the germline ends. Germline lookup yields CDR1 LNHDA and CDR2 SQIVND (reference sequence). This CDR3 spans 15 amino acids. CDR3: CASSIPGTKGTEAFF. The CDR3 DNA reads TGTGCCAGTAGTATCCCCGGGACAAAAGGGACTGAAGCTTTCTTT.

The rearrangement links TRBV30 to TRBJ1-1, with no clear D. V lost 2 bases to trimming and J lost 0 bases, with 16 bases between them. The CDR3 consists of 16 residues. Germline V gene sequence: CDR1 GTSNPN, CDR2 SVGIG (reference sequence). CDR3 DNA: TGTGCCTGGAGTTTTACCGGGAGGCTTCTGAACACTGAAGCTTTCTTT. This sequence encodes CAWSFTGRLLNTEAFF.

The CDR3 DNA reads TGTGCCAGCAGTGACGACGGGGGGGCCTTTGGCACAGATACGCAGTATTTT. This codes for CASSDDGGAFGTDTQYF. The V gene is TRBV2, the J gene TRBJ2-3; 8 bases fit TRBD2. CDR1 is SNHLY and CDR2 is FYNNEI in the germline V gene. The V gene end was trimmed by 3 bases and the J gene end by 1 base; junction bases not matched to a gene: 9. The CDR3 runs to 17 residues.

The chain links TRBV6-1 to TRBJ1-2; D is unclear. V was clipped by 7 bases and J by 4 bases, with 16 bases between them. The CDR3 covers 14 residues. Germline-derived CDR1 and CDR2 are MNHNS and SASEGT. CDR3 DNA sequence: TGTGCCAGCACTGACTTGGCCGACGGCTATGGCTACACCTTC. Its translation: CASTDLADGYGYTF.

This CDR3 reads CASSYELAGGSNEQFF. CDR3 nucleotide sequence: TGTGCCAGCAGTTACGAACTAGCGGGGGGTTCCAATGAGCAGTTCTTC. The chain links TRBV6-6 to TRBJ2-1; TRBD2 matches at 12 bases. J was trimmed by 6 bases and V by 2 bases; bases with no gene match: 5. Germline CDR1 MNHNY, CDR2 SVGAGI (reference sequence). The CDR3 is made up of 16 amino acids.

The chain employs TRBV19 and TRBJ2-1, with 7 bases identical to TRBD1. Trimming removed 8 bases from V and 6 bases from J; junction bases left unmatched: 10. This CDR3 is built from 14 residues. Per germline, CDR1 LNHDA and CDR2 SQIVND (reference sequence). For the CDR3, the DNA is TGTGCCAGTTCCTGGGGGACAGATACCAATGAGCAGTTCTTC. This sequence encodes CASSWGTDTNEQFF.

The J gene is TRBJ2-7, the V gene TRBV28; 7 nucleotides align to TRBD1. V lost 3 bases to trimming and J lost 1 base; unmatched junction nucleotides: 15. The CDR3 runs 18 residues. Germline V gene data show CDR1 as MDHEN and CDR2 as SYDVKM. CDR3 sequence (DNA): TGTGCCAGCAGTTTTTTAGTTGGAGTCGGGACAGAGTCCTACGAGCAGTACTTC. It translates to CASSFLVGVGTESYEQYF.

This clone was found a few times. The J gene is TRBJ1-5, the V gene TRBV5-6; D is perhaps TRBD1 (5 bases). The CDR3 spans 15 residues. The germline CDR1 and CDR2 sequences are SGHDT and YYEEEE. V lost 4 bases and J 4 bases, leaving 15 bases between the germline ends. As DNA, the CDR3 is TGTGCCAGCAGCGAGACGACAGCTCCAAATCAGCCCCAGCATTTT. It specifies CASSETTAPNQPQHF.

The chain carries TRBV7-7 and TRBJ2-1; the D gene is possibly TRBD1 (6 bases). The CDR3 consists of 13 residues. In germline, CDR1 is SSHAT, CDR2 FNYEAQ (reference sequence). Trimming shortened V by 5 bases and J by 5 bases, and 10 bases separated the two germline ends. The CDR3 nucleotides are TGTGCCAGCAGCCTTAACAGGGACAATGAGCAGTTCTTC. It translates to CASSLNRDNEQFF.

This clone is categorized as medium-sized. The rearrangement joins TRBV4-1 to TRBJ2-3; 10 bases line up with TRBD2. V gave up 1 base and J gave up 6 bases; unmatched junction bases: 10. This CDR3 has 17 amino acids. Per germline, CDR1 MGHRA and CDR2 YSYEKL. The CDR3 protein is CASSQGVIAGGSDTQYF. The CDR3 region has the DNA TGCGCCAGCAGCCAAGGAGTGATAGCGGGGGGATCGGATACGCAGTATTTT.

J is TRBJ2-7 and V is TRBV18, with TRBD2 identical over 8 bases. This CDR3 has 15 residues. With V trimmed by 3 bases and J by 3 bases, 7 bases remained unmatched. Germline V CDR1 and CDR2: KGHSH, LQKENI. CDR3 residues: CASSPAAGEVYEQYF. CDR3 bases: TGTGCCAGCTCACCCGCAGCGGGGGAGGTCTACGAGCAGTACTTC.

The V and J genes are TRBV10-3 and TRBJ1-1; no definite D call. The length of the CDR3 is 14 residues. The germline gives CDR1 ENHRY, CDR2 SYGVKD. V was pared by 2 bases and J by 4 bases, with 11 bases between. The chain's CDR3 is CAISEDTAGTEAFF. As DNA, the CDR3 is TGTGCCATCAGTGAGGACACGGCGGGCACTGAAGCTTTCTTT.